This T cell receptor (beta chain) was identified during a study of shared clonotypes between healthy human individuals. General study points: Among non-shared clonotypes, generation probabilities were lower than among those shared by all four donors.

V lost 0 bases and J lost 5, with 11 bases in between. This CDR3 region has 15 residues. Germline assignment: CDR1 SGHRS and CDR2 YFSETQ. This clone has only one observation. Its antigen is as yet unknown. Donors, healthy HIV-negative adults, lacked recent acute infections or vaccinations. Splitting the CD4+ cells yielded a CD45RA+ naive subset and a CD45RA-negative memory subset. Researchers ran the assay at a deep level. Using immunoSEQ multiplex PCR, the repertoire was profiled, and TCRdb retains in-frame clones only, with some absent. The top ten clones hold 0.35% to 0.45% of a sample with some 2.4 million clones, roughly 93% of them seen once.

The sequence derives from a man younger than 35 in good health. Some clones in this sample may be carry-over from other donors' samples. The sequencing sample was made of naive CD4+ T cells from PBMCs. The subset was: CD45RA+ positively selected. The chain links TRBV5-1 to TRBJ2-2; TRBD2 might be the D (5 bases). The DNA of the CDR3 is TGCGCCAGCAGCTTGGCGGTGAGAGGGACCGGGGAGCTGTTTTTT. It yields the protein CASSLAVRGTGELFF.